A selection of T cell receptor beta chains follows, all from one sample in a study of control samples from healthy donors and cancer patients. The protocol was immunoSEQ multiplex PCR, while the TCRdb copy is restricted to in-frame clones and leaves out a portion. Altogether about 120,000 clones are present, 89% being singletons, with the ten largest covering 40%. Sequencing was carried out using blood. These receptors were obtained from a man aged 50 to 60 in good health. CDR3s include the opening cysteine and the closing phenylalanine or tryptophan. D genes are given only for firm matches. Only some rows state a clone size, as once, few, many or a class for expanded clones.

V gene: TRBV7-2; J gene: TRBJ2-1; D gene: TRBD1; clone size: NA; CDR3 DNA: TGTGCCAGCAGCCAACGGACAGGTGCCTACAATGAGCAGTTCTTC; CDR3 protein: CASSQRTGAYNEQFF
V gene: TRBV7-2; J gene: TRBJ2-7; D gene: NA; clone size: NA; CDR3 DNA: TGTGCCAGCCGAAAGGCGGACGCCTACGAGCAGTACTTC; CDR3 protein: CASRKADAYEQYF
V gene: TRBV5-8; J gene: TRBJ2-3; D gene: TRBD2; clone size: few; CDR3 DNA: TGTGCCAGCAGCCTAGCCGGGACTAAGGCGCCATATTTT; CDR3 protein: CASSLAGTKAPYF
V gene: TRBV18; J gene: TRBJ2-1; D gene: TRBD2; clone size: NA; CDR3 DNA: TGTGCCAGCTCACCATTAACAGCGGGGGTCTCGAGCTCCTACAATGAGCAGTTCTTC; CDR3 protein: CASSPLTAGVSSSYNEQFF
V gene: TRBV9; J gene: TRBJ2-3; D gene: NA; clone size: NA; CDR3 DNA: TGTGCCAGCAGCGTATCCAGCGTTAGCACAGATACGCAGTATTTT; CDR3 protein: CASSVSSVSTDTQYF
V gene: TRBV30; J gene: TRBJ2-1; D gene: NA; clone size: NA; CDR3 DNA: TGTGCCTTCTTGACGGTATACAATGAGCAGTTCTTC; CDR3 protein: CAFLTVYNEQFF
V gene: TRBV5-1; J gene: TRBJ2-5; D gene: TRBD2; clone size: few; CDR3 DNA: TGCGCCAGCAGCTTTAGGTTAGCGGGGGATCAAGAGACCCAGTACTTC; CDR3 protein: CASSFRLAGDQETQYF
V gene: TRBV29-1; J gene: TRBJ2-7; D gene: NA; clone size: NA; CDR3 DNA: TGCAGCGTTGCTCGGGTTGACGACGAGCAGTACTTC; CDR3 protein: CSVARVDDEQYF
V gene: TRBV19; J gene: TRBJ1-4; D gene: TRBD1; clone size: NA; CDR3 DNA: TGTGCCAGTAGTACTACAGGGGGTTCCCAAAAACTGTTTTTT; CDR3 protein: CASSTTGGSQKLFF
V gene: TRBV19; J gene: TRBJ2-2; D gene: TRBD1; clone size: NA; CDR3 DNA: TGTGCCAGTACCTTGACAGGGGGCAACACCGGGGAGCTGTTTTTT; CDR3 protein: CASTLTGGNTGELFF
V gene: TRBV6-5; J gene: TRBJ1-2; D gene: TRBD1; clone size: NA; CDR3 DNA: TGTGCCACCCGGGACAGGGGACTCCCTAACTATGGCTACACCTTC; CDR3 protein: CATRDRGLPNYGYTF
V gene: TRBV19; J gene: TRBJ2-7; D gene: TRBD1; clone size: NA; CDR3 DNA: TGTGCCAGTAGTGACGGACAGGAGGCCTACGAGCAGTACTTC; CDR3 protein: CASSDGQEAYEQYF
V gene: TRBV29-1; J gene: TRBJ2-7; D gene: NA; clone size: few; CDR3 DNA: TGCAGCGTTGCCCGGGGACCCTACGAGCAGTACTTC; CDR3 protein: CSVARGPYEQYF
V gene: TRBV11-3; J gene: TRBJ2-5; D gene: TRBD2; clone size: once; CDR3 DNA: TGTGCCAGCAGCTTAGATCGTAGCGGGGGGGTCCAAGAGACCCAGTACTTC; CDR3 protein: CASSLDRSGGVQETQYF
V gene: TRBV18; J gene: TRBJ1-2; D gene: NA; clone size: NA; CDR3 DNA: TGTGCCAGCTCACCACAGGGGATCAATGGCTACACCTTC; CDR3 protein: CASSPQGINGYTF
V gene: TRBV5-1; J gene: TRBJ2-2; D gene: NA; clone size: NA; CDR3 DNA: TGCGCCAGCAGCTTGGGGCCCACCGGGGAGCTGTTTTTT; CDR3 protein: CASSLGPTGELFF
V gene: TRBV6-5; J gene: TRBJ2-7; D gene: NA; clone size: NA; CDR3 DNA: TGTGCCAGCAGACGCGACAGCCTCTCCTACGAGCAGTACTTC; CDR3 protein: CASRRDSLSYEQYF
V gene: TRBV18; J gene: TRBJ1-2; D gene: NA; clone size: NA; CDR3 DNA: TGTGCCAGCTCACCACCGAACGGACCAAACTATGGCTACACCTTC; CDR3 protein: CASSPPNGPNYGYTF
V gene: TRBV9; J gene: TRBJ2-5; D gene: NA; clone size: NA; CDR3 DNA: TGTGCCAGCAGCGCCGGAGAGACCCAGTACTTC; CDR3 protein: CASSAGETQYF
V gene: TRBV5-1; J gene: TRBJ1-4; D gene: NA; clone size: NA; CDR3 DNA: TGCGCCAGCAGTTCGGGACAAGGTCGCGAAAAACTGTTTTTT; CDR3 protein: CASSSGQGREKLFF
V gene: TRBV12-3/TRBV12-4; J gene: TRBJ1-2; D gene: NA; clone size: NA; CDR3 DNA: TGTGCCAGCAGTTTCGGACGGAACTATGGCTACACCTTC; CDR3 protein: CASSFGRNYGYTF
V gene: TRBV5-4; J gene: TRBJ2-7; D gene: NA; clone size: NA; CDR3 DNA: TGTGCCAGCAGCCCATTGACAGGGTGGGGAGGGGAGCAGTACTTC; CDR3 protein: CASSPLTGWGGEQYF
V gene: TRBV4-1; J gene: TRBJ1-1; D gene: NA; clone size: once; CDR3 DNA: TGCGCCAGCAGCCCTCTTAGGGCATGGTCGAACACTGAAGCTTTCTTT; CDR3 protein: CASSPLRAWSNTEAFF
V gene: TRBV3-1/TRBV3-2; J gene: TRBJ2-2; D gene: TRBD1; clone size: NA; CDR3 DNA: TGTGCCAGCAGATTCGGGGACAGGGACGTCGGGGAGCTGTTTTTT; CDR3 protein: CASRFGDRDVGELFF
V gene: TRBV7-2; J gene: TRBJ1-1; D gene: TRBD1; clone size: once; CDR3 DNA: TGTGCCAGCAGATGGACAGGGGGCAGGACTGAAGCTTTCTTT; CDR3 protein: CASRWTGGRTEAFF
V gene: TRBV19; J gene: TRBJ1-1; D gene: NA; clone size: NA; CDR3 DNA: TGTGCCAGTAGTATCAGACCCCTTGGACGGGACACTGAAGCTTTCTTT; CDR3 protein: CASSIRPLGRDTEAFF
V gene: TRBV5-1; J gene: TRBJ1-2; D gene: TRBD1; clone size: once; CDR3 DNA: TGCGCCAGCAGCTTGGCCTGGGACAGGGACTATGGCTACACCTTC; CDR3 protein: CASSLAWDRDYGYTF
V gene: TRBV6-5; J gene: TRBJ1-1; D gene: NA; clone size: NA; CDR3 DNA: TGTGCCAGCAGTCGGGACAACAAGAACACTGAAGCTTTCTTT; CDR3 protein: CASSRDNKNTEAFF
V gene: TRBV7-2; J gene: TRBJ2-7; D gene: NA; clone size: NA; CDR3 DNA: TGTGCCAGCAGCCTCAACCCAGGGAGCTCCTACGAGCAGTACTTC; CDR3 protein: CASSLNPGSSYEQYF
V gene: TRBV9; J gene: TRBJ1-6; D gene: TRBD1; clone size: NA; CDR3 DNA: TGTGCCAGCAGCGTAGGTGGGGTCGCGGGACAGATTACCTATAATTCACCCCTCCACTTT; CDR3 protein: CASSVGGVAGQITYNSPLHF
V gene: TRBV10-3; J gene: TRBJ1-2; D gene: NA; clone size: NA; CDR3 DNA: TGTGCCATCAGTGAGGAGGGCACGAACTATGGCTACACCTTC; CDR3 protein: CAISEEGTNYGYTF
V gene: TRBV7-8; J gene: TRBJ2-5; D gene: NA; clone size: NA; CDR3 DNA: TGTGCCAGCAGCTTACGGGCAGTGCGGGAAGAGACCCAGTACTTC; CDR3 protein: CASSLRAVREETQYF
V gene: TRBV5-5; J gene: TRBJ1-1; D gene: NA; clone size: NA; CDR3 DNA: TGTGCCAGCAGCTCGGACCACCTGCGGACTGAAGCTTTCTTT; CDR3 protein: CASSSDHLRTEAFF
V gene: TRBV7-2; J gene: TRBJ1-1; D gene: NA; clone size: NA; CDR3 DNA: TGTGCCAGCAGCTTAGGAGGACACGGGAACACTGAAGCTTTCTTT; CDR3 protein: CASSLGGHGNTEAFF
V gene: TRBV27; J gene: TRBJ2-2; D gene: NA; clone size: NA; CDR3 DNA: TGTGCCAGCAGTTTTAAGGGGGACACCGGGGAGCTGTTTTTT; CDR3 protein: CASSFKGDTGELFF
V gene: TRBV2; J gene: TRBJ2-7; D gene: NA; clone size: NA; CDR3 DNA: TGTGCCAGCAGAGGGACCGGGGCCTACGAGCAGTACTTC; CDR3 protein: CASRGTGAYEQYF
V gene: TRBV28; J gene: TRBJ2-1; D gene: TRBD1; clone size: NA; CDR3 DNA: TGTGCCAGCAGTTTCCCACAGGGGGCGGCTTTACCCTACAATGAGCAGTTCTTC; CDR3 protein: CASSFPQGAALPYNEQFF